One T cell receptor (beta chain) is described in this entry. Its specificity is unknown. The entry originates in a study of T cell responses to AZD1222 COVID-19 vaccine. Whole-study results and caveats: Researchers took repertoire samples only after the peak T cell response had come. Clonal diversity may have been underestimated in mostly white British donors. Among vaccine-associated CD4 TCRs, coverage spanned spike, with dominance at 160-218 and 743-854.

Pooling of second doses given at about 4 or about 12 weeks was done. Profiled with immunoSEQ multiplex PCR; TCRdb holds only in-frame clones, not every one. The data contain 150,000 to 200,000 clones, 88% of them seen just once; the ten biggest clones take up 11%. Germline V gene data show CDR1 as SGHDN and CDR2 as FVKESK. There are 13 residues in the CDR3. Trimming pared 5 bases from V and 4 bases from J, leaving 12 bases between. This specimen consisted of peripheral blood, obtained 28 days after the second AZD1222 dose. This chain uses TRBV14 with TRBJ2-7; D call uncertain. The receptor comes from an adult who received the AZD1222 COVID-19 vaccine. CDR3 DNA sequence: TGTGCCAGCAGCATCCTAGGGCTTTACGAGCAGTACTTC. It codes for CASSILGLYEQYF.